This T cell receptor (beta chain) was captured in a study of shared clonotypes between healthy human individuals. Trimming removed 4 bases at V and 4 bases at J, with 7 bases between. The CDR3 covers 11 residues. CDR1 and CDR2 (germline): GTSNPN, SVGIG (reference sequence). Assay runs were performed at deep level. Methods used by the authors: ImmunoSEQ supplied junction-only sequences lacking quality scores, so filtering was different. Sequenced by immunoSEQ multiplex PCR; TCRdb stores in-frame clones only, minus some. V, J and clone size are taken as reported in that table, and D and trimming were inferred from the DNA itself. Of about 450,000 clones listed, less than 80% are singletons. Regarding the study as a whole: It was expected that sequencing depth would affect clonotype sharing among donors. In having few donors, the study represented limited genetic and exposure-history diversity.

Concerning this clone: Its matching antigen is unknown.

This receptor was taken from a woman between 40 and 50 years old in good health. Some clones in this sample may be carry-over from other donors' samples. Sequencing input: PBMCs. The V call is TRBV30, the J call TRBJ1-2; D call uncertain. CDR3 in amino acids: CAWTGGYGYTF. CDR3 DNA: TGTGCCTGGACAGGAGGCTATGGCTACACCTTC.